Below, one TCR beta chain is given with its context. The data are from a study of blood T cell repertoires in COVID-19. TCRdb keeps only in-frame clones here, not all; method: immunoSEQ multiplex PCR. This sample has around 75,000 clones, with about 88% found just once. The CDR3 extends over 14 amino acids. CDR1 MNHEY and CDR2 SVGAGI come from the germline V gene. The V and J ends lost 8 bases and 0 bases respectively, with 11 bases between them. Sequencing used peripheral blood. The gene calls are TRBV6-5 and TRBJ1-5; D call uncertain. The origin of this receptor is a human donor in a cohort sampled during active COVID-19. As DNA, the CDR3 is TGTGCCAGCGGCGGATTTTATAGCAATCAGCCCCAGCATTTT. It codes for CASGGFYSNQPQHF.